This TCR beta chain was documented in a study of cytomegalovirus exposure and HLA in healthy donors. With 0 bases removed from V and 0 bases from J, the gap between germline ends came to 8 bases. Germline V gives CDR1 SGHVS, CDR2 FQNEAQ. The CDR3 runs 15 residues. The study, taken as a whole, reports: Further analysis was carried out later, and it showed several of the most significant clusters appearing linked to common viral pathogens.

Both 60 Vbeta primers and 13 Jbeta primers went into the PCR. Clones were sequenced by immunoSEQ multiplex PCR, and TCRdb holds only the in-frame ones, with some missing. The sample includes about 140,000 clones, 82% of them seen just once. With respect to this clone: Its matching antigen is unknown.

The sequence was collected from a male donor in good health and CMV-seronegative. The source material was PBMCs. V and J are TRBV7-8 and TRBJ1-1; D gene uncertain. CDR3 in DNA: TGTGCCAGCAGCTTAGCGGCTGCCCTGAACACTGAAGCTTTCTTT. Protein sequence: CASSLAAALNTEAFF.